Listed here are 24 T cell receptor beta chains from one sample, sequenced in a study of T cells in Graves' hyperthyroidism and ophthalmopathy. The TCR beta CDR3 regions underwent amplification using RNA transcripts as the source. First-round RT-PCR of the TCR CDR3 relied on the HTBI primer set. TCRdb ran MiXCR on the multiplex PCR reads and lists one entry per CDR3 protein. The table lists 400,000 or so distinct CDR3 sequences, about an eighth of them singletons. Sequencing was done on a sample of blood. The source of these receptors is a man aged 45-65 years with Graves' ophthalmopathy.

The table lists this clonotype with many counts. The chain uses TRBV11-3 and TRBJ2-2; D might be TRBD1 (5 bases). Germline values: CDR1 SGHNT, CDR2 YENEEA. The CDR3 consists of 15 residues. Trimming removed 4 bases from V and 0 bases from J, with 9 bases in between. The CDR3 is CASSYSRANTGELFF. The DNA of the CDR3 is TGTGCCAGCAGCTACAGCAGGGCGAACACCGGGGAGCTGTTTTTT.

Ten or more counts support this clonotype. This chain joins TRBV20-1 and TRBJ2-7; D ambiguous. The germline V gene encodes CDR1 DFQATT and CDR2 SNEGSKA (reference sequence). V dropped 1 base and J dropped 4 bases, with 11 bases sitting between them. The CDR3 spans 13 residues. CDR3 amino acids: CSARAPSRYEQYF. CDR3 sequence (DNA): TGCAGTGCTAGAGCCCCGTCGAGGTACGAGCAGTACTTC.

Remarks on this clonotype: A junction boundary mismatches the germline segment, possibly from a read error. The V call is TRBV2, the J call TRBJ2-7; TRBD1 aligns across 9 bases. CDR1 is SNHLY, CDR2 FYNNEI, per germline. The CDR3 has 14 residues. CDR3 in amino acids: CASRLGTGNYVQYF. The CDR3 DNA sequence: TGTGCCAGCAGATTGGGGACAGGGAACTACGTGCAGTACTTC.

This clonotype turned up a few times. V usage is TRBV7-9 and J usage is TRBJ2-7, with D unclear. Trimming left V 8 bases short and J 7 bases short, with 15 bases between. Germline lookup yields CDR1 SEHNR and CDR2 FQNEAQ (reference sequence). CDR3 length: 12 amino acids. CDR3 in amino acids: CASPKEPYEQYF. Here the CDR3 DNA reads TGTGCCAGCCCGAAAGAACCTTATGAGCAGTACTTC.

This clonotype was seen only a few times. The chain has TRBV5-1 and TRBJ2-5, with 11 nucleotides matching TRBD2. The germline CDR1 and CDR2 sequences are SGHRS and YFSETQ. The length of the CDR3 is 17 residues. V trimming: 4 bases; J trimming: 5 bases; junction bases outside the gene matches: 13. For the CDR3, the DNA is TGCGCCAGCAGCCCCTTAGCGGGAGGGAAAGGATTGGAGACCCAGTACTTC. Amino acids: CASSPLAGGKGLETQYF. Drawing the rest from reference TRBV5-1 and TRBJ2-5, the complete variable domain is KAGVTQTPRYLIKTRGQQVTLSCSPISGHRSVSWYQQTPGQGLQFLFEYFSETQRNKGNFPGRFSGRQFSNSRSEMNVSTLELGDSALYLCASSPLAGGKGLETQYFGPGTRLLVL.

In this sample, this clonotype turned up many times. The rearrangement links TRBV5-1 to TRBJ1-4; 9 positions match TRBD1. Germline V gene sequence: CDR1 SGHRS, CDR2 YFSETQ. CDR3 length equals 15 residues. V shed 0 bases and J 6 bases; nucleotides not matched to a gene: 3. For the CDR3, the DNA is TGCGCCAGCAGCTTGGAGGGACAGGGTTATGAAAAACTGTTTTTT. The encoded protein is CASSLEGQGYEKLFF.

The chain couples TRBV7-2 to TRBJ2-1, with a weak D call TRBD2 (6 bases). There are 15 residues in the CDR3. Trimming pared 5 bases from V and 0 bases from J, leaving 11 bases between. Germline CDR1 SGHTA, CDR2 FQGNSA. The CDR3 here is CASSPEDYSYNEQFF. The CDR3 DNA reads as TGTGCCAGCAGCCCCGAGGACTACTCCTACAATGAGCAGTTCTTC.

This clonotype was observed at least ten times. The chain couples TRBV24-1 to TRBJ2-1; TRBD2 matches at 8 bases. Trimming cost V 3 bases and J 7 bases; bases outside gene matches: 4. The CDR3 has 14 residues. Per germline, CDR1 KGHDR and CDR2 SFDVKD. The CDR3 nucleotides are TGTGCCACCAGTGATGGACTAGCTTTTAATGAGCAGTTCTTC. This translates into CATSDGLAFNEQFF.

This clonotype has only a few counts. This CDR3 is CSAREPGLRMKLFF. For the CDR3, the DNA is TGCAGTGCTAGAGAGCCGGGACTGAGGATGAAACTGTTTTTT. The chain joins TRBV20-1 to TRBJ1-4; possibly TRBD1 for D (5 bases). V shed 0 bases and J shed 11 bases, with 16 bases lying between them. Germline V gives CDR1 DFQATT, CDR2 SNEGSKA (reference sequence). The CDR3 is made up of 14 amino acids.

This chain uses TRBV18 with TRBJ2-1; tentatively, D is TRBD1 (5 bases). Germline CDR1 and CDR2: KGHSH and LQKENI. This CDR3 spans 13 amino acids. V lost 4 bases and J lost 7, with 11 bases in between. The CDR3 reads CASSLAQGNEQFF. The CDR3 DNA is TGTGCCAGCTCACTGGCCCAGGGTAATGAGCAGTTCTTC.

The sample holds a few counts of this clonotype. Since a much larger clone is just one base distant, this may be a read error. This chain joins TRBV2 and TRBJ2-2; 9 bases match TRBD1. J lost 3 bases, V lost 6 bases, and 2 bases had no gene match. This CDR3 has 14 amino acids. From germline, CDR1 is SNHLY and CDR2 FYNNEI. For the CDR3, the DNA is TGTGCCAGCAGCAGACAGGGGGACACCGGGGAGCTGTTTTTT. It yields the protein CASSRQGDTGELFF.

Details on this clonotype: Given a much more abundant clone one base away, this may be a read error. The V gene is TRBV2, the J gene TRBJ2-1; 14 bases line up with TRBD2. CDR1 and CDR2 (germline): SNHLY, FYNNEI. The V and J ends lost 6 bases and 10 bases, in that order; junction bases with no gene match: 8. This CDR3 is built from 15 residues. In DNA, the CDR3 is TGTGCCAGCAGCGCGACTAGCGGGAGGGCCCACGAGCAGTTCTTC. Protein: CASSATSGRAHEQFF. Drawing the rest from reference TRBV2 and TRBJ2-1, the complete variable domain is EPEVTQTPSHQVTQMGQEVILRCVPISNHLYFYWYRQILGQKVEFLVSFYNNEISEKSEIFDDQFSVERPDGSNFTLKIRSTKLEDSAMYFCASSATSGRAHEQFFGPGTRLTVL.

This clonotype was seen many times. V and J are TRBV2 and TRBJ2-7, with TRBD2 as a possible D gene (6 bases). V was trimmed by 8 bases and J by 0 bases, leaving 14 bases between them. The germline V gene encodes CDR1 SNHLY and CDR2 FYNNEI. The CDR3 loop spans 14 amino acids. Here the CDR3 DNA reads TGTGCCAGCGCGGGCGGGACCTTCTCCTACGAGCAGTACTTC. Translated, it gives CASAGGTFSYEQYF.

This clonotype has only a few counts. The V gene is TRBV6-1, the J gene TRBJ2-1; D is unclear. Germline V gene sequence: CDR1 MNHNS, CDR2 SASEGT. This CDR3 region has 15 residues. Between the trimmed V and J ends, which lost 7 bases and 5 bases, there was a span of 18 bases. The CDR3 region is CASKEGHGRHNEQFF. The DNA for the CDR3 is TGTGCCAGCAAAGAAGGGCACGGGCGTCACAATGAGCAGTTCTTC.

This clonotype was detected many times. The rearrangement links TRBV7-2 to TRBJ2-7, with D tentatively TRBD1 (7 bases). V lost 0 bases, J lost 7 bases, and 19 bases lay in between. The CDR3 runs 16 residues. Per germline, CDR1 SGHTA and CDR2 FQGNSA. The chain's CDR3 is CASSLARGAGGEEQYF. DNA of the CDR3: TGTGCCAGCAGCTTAGCAAGGGGGGCAGGGGGAGAGGAGCAGTACTTC.

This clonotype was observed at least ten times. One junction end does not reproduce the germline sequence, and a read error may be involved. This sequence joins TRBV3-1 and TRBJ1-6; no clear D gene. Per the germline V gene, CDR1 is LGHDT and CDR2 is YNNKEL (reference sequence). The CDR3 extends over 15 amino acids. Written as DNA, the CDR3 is TGTGCCAGCAGCCGCATACGTCGTTCGGATTCTCCCCTCCACTTT. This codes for CASSRIRRSDSPLHF.

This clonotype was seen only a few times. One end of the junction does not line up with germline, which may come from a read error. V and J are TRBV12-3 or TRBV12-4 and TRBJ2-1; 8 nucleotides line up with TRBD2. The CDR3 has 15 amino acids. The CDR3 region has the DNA TGTGCCAGCACTCATAGCGGGATAGGCTACAATGAGCGGTTCTTC. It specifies CASTHSGIGYNERFF.

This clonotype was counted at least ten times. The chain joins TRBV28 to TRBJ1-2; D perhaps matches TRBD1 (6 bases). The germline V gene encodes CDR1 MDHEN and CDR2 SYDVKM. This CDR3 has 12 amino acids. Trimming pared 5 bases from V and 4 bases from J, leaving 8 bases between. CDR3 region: CASSRQVYGYTF. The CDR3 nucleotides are TGTGCCAGCAGTCGACAGGTCTATGGCTACACCTTC.

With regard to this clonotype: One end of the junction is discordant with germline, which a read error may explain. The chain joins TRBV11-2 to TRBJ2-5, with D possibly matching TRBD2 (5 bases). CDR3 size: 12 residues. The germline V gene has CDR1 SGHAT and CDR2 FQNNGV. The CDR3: CVSGCIQETQYF. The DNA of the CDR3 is TGTGTCAGCGGATGCATCCAAGAGACCCAGTACTTC.

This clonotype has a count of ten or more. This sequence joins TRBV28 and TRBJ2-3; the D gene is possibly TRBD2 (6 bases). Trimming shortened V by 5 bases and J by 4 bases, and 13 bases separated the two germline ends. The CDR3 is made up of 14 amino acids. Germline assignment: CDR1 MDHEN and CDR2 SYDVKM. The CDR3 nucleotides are TGTGCCAGCAGTCCTCAGGGAGGTTCAGATACGCAGTATTTT. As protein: CASSPQGGSDTQYF.

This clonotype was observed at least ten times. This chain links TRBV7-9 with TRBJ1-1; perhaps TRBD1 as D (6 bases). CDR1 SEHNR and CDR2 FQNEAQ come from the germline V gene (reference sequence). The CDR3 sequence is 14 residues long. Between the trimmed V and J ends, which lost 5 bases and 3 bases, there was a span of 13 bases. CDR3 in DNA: TGTGCCAGCAGCCACCCCCAGGGGTACACTGAAGCTTTCTTT. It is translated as CASSHPQGYTEAFF.

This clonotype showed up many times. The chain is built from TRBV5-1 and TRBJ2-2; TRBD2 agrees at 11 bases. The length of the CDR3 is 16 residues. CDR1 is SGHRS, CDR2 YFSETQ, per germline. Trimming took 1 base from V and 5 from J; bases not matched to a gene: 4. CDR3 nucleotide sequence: TGCGCCAGCAGCTTGACTAGCGGGAGAGGGACCGGGGAGCTGTTTTTT. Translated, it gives CASSLTSGRGTGELFF.

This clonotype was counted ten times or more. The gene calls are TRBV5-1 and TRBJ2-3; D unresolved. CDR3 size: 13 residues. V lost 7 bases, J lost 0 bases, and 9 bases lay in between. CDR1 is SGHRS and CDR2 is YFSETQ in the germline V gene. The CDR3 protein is CASYGESTDTQYF. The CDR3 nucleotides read TGCGCCAGCTACGGCGAAAGCACAGATACGCAGTATTTT.

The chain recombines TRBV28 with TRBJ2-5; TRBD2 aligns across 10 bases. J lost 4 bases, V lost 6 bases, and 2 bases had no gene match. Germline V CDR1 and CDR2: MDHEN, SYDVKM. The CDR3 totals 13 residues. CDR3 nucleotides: TGTGCCAGCAGGCTAGCGGGGGCAGAGACCCAGTACTTC. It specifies CASRLAGAETQYF.